This TCR beta chain was identified during a study of CXCR3-negative and CXCR3-positive naive CD8 T cells. Study results and limitations: After cryopreservation, expression of CXCR3 was partially reduced, and most assays were run with fresh PBMCs. Memory cells differed in TRBV-TRBJ usage, but naive CXCR3-negative and CXCR3-positive cells had similar usage.

In regard to this clonotype: Its antigen is not known.

Cells that were CD45RO-CCR7+CD27+CD95- constituted naive CD8+ T cells. The V gene's germline CDR1 is LNHNV and CDR2 YYDKDF (reference sequence). The CDR3 runs 12 residues. With UMI labels, 5' RACE was used to prepare the TRB cDNA libraries. TCRdb re-called the 5' RACE reads and shows each CDR3 protein once, DNA omitted. The sample table sets out approximately 83,000 distinct CDR3 sequences. The chain couples TRBV15 to TRBJ1-1. Sequenced input: naive CXCR3- CD8+ T cells from blood. The subset denotes: CD45RO-CCR7+CD27+CD95- naive CD8+ T cells lacking CXCR3 (TNR3-). The TCR was taken from a human donor in good health. Some clones in this sample may be carry-over from other donors' samples. CDR3 amino acids: CATSKGNTEAFF.